The sequence of this T cell receptor (beta chain) was determined in a study of T cell repertoires in cytomegalovirus infection. Across the study: Public TCR beta signature analysis indicated the presence of both CMV infection and matching HLA type. Study-level results: HLA-C-restricted CMV-specific TCR beta clonotypes were dominant in the ex vivo response. Identification of carriers of CMV plus the relevant HLA was achieved through cumulative public TCR beta family frequency.

This clonotype was found many times. The target antigen is unknown. TCRdb reprocessed the reads via MiXCR and lists one record per CDR3 protein. This sample yields under 95,000 distinct CDR3 sequences, of which 3% to 4% are seen a single time; 20% to 25% belongs to the top ten. This CDR3 spans 16 amino acids. V was shortened by 5 bases and J by 2 bases, with 18 bases between the two germline ends. CDR1 and CDR2 from the germline V gene are SGHTA and FQGTGA. The rearrangement uses TRBV7-3 and TRBJ2-5, with D possibly matching TRBD2 (6 bases). The material sequenced was PBMCs. This sequence was found in a human donor in good health (CMV status not recorded). Some clones in this sample may be carry-over from other donors' samples. CDR3 DNA: TGTGCCAGCAGCGTCGGCACTAGCCCATTTCAAGAGACCCAGTACTTC. The encoded protein is CASSVGTSPFQETQYF.